The T cell receptor (beta chain) described here comes from a study of spatial heterogeneity in lung cancer (dated by TCRdb to the late 2010s). Background on the whole study: Beta-chain transcripts were consistently detected in greater numbers than alpha-chain transcripts, which likely reflected higher beta-chain transcript abundance. In the raw uncorrected reads, each unique combination of TCR and UMI appeared more than ten times on average. The study quantitatively compared TCR alpha and beta repertoires across multiple tumor regions, matched nontumor lung and blood in non-small cell lung cancer. The study linked features of the TCR repertoire to counts of nonsynonymous mutations, which were determined by whole-exome sequencing of tumor tissue. Both alpha and beta chains were TCR-sequenced in samples taken at surgery, namely 220 tumor regions, 63 to 70 matched nontumor lung samples and about 52 PBMC samples.

Interpreted using the paper, the time point label stands for: sample taken at primary tumor resection. Samples were obtained from fewer than 80 patients with early-stage, untreated non-small cell lung cancer from the lung TRACERx cohort. TCR sequencing used whole RNA extracted from tumor and nontumor lung tissue, or from cryopreserved PBMC samples, without cell sorting. Only patients for whom sufficient RNA was available from at least two tumor regions were selected for TCR sequencing. The CDR3 has 13 amino acids, counting the end cysteine and phenylalanine. Only the CDR3 part of the read is kept: 39 bases, read in frame from the first base. A distance of 12 bases separates the germline ends of V and J, which lose 3 bases and 8 bases respectively. CDR1 and CDR2 (KGHDR, SFDVKD) derive from the germline V gene. Note on this clonotype: Its antigen target is currently unknown. Base-call qualities are not available, and no considerably larger clone is one nucleotide away.

The method was 5' RACE. Instrument used: NextSeq 500. To allow correction of PCR and sequencing errors, the TCR library protocol tagged every TCR cDNA molecule with a unique molecular identifier. In the authors' own workflow: Decombinator tools were used for TCR identification, UMI-based error correction and CDR3 extraction. Expanded TCRs were defined as those above a frequency of 2 per 1,000, corresponding to the top 1% of the tumor frequency distribution. Each repertoire was subsampled 100 times to 5,000 TCRs, after which Renyi diversity was computed with the R vegan package. To build CDR3 similarity networks, amino acid triplet string-kernel similarity was used, and CDR3s were connected when their pairwise similarity was above 0.82. Clones were called with MiXCR by TCRdb after fastp trimmed the public reads at Q25, and only in-frame beta chains were retained. Merged by CDR3 protein, the rows form single entries marked with the most common genes and DNA. What appears here as the V and J calls and clone size reflects TCRdb's work, not the paper's. Counted in this sample were 40,000 or so distinct CDR3 sequences; 7.5% of them appeared once. Of the sample, 28% falls within the top ten clones.

On the study overall, not on this receptor specifically: Additional single-cell paired TCR alpha and beta sequencing was considered necessary to confirm, at a functional level, the hypothesis that regional TCRs recognize regional mutations. Ubiquitous expanded tumor TCRs were found in blood more often at tumor resection than at routine follow-up.

The rearrangement joined TRBV24-1 to TRBJ1-2; TRBD1 could be the D gene, as 5 bases match. The sequence was obtained from a male donor with early-stage non-small cell lung cancer. Sequences were derived from PBMCs, sampled at surgery. The nucleotide sequence reads as follows: TGTGCCACCAGTGATCCGGGACTGGGAGGCTACACCTTC. Its protein reads: CATSDPGLGGYTF.